Each of the 20 T cell receptor beta chains below was sequenced from the same sample in a study of cytomegalovirus exposure and HLA in healthy donors. It was with 60 Vbeta and 13 Jbeta primers that the PCR ran. Measured with immunoSEQ multiplex PCR; TCRdb has only the in-frame clones, and not every one. This table holds about 180,000 clones, roughly 82% found once. Material: PBMCs. The receptors were gathered from a man in his forties or fifties in good health and CMV-seronegative.

The genes are TRBV11-1 and TRBJ2-7; 8 bases are shared with TRBD1. The germline V gene encodes CDR1 SGHAT and CDR2 FQDESV (reference sequence). The V segment lost 5 bases and the J segment 2 bases; nucleotides outside the gene matches: 5. The CDR3 covers 14 residues. The CDR3 nucleotides are TGTGCCAGCAGCCCTGGACAGGGAACCTACGAGCAGTACTTC. This gives the protein CASSPGQGTYEQYF.

The chain employs TRBV6-5 and TRBJ2-7; 8 nucleotides agree with TRBD1. In germline, CDR1 is MNHEY, CDR2 SVGAGI. This CDR3 has 13 amino acids. The V segment lost 5 bases and the J segment 6 bases; nucleotides outside the gene matches: 6. In nucleotides, the CDR3 is TGTGCCAGCAGTATGAACCAGGGGGCCGAGCAGTACTTC. Its protein product is CASSMNQGAEQYF.

This clone occurred a few times. The rearrangement uses TRBV4-2 and TRBJ2-2; the D gene is possibly TRBD2 (5 bases). Trimming pared 4 bases from V and 0 bases from J, leaving 12 bases between. The CDR3 is made up of 16 amino acids. The germline CDR1 and CDR2 sequences are LGHNA and YNFKEQ. Here the CDR3 reads CASSPISASNTGELFF. The CDR3 nucleotides are TGTGCCAGCAGCCCCATTAGCGCTTCGAACACCGGGGAGCTGTTTTTT.

The rearrangement links TRBV7-9 to TRBJ1-4; 7 nucleotides match TRBD1. Germline V gives CDR1 SEHNR, CDR2 FQNEAQ (reference sequence). CDR3 length: 14 residues. V shed 5 bases, J shed 8 bases, and the junction held 8 bases outside the gene matches. CDR3 sequence reads: CASSPGQAREKLFF. The CDR3, as DNA: TGTGCCAGCAGCCCAGGACAGGCGCGGGAAAAACTGTTTTTT.

This sequence joins TRBV19 and TRBJ2-3; TRBD2 agrees at 12 bases. Germline CDR1 and CDR2: LNHDA and SQIVND (reference sequence). This CDR3 region has 19 residues. Trimming at V came to 7 bases and at J to 0 bases, leaving 14 bases not matched to a gene. CDR3: CASTRTGLAGGPSTDTQYF. The DNA of the CDR3 is TGTGCCAGTACCCGAACCGGTCTAGCGGGGGGGCCGAGCACAGATACGCAGTATTTT.

The rearrangement joins TRBV7-2 to TRBJ2-2; D ambiguous. This CDR3 is built from 14 residues. Trimming shortened V by 2 bases and J by 2 bases, and 6 bases separated the two germline ends. Germline assignment: CDR1 SGHTA and CDR2 FQGNSA. This CDR3 reads CASSLMRNTGELFF. CDR3 nucleotides: TGTGCCAGCAGCTTAATGCGAAACACCGGGGAGCTGTTTTTT.

The chain joins TRBV11-2 to TRBJ2-5; weak D call: TRBD1 (5 bases). The CDR3 is 17 amino acids. Germline CDR1 and CDR2: SGHAT and FQNNGV. The V gene lost 2 bases and the J gene lost 3 bases, with 19 bases spanning the gap. For the CDR3, the DNA is TGTGCCAGCAGCTTAAGGCCAGGGTCGATGAAGAAAGAGACCCAGTACTTC. This translates into CASSLRPGSMKKETQYF.

The genes are TRBV6-6 and TRBJ2-4; 7 nucleotides match TRBD2. The CDR3 is made up of 13 amino acids. Germline CDR1 is MNHNY and CDR2 is SVGAGI (reference sequence). V gave up 4 bases and J gave up 14 bases; unmatched junction bases: 11. DNA for the CDR3: TGTGCCAGCAGTTCCCCCGCCGGCGGGGGAGAGTACTTC. Its protein product is CASSSPAGGGEYF.

The DNA for the CDR3 is TGTGCCAGCAGTTCGTTAGCGGGAGGCTCGCCCTACGAGCAGTACTTC. Translated, it gives CASSSLAGGSPYEQYF. The V call is TRBV28, the J call TRBJ2-7, with 10 bases identical to TRBD2. The ends lost 4 bases at V and 2 bases at J; junction bases unmatched: 8. The length of the CDR3 is 16 residues. Germline V gene lookup returns CDR1 MDHEN and CDR2 SYDVKM. Supplemented by reference TRBV28 and TRBJ2-7, the full variable domain reads DVKVTQSSRYLVKRTGEKVFLECVQDMDHENMFWYRQDPGLGLRLIYFSYDVKMKEKGDIPEGYSVSREKKERFSLILESASTNQTSMYLCASSSLAGGSPYEQYFGPGTRLTVT.

This clone appeared a single time. The V gene is TRBV19, the J gene TRBJ2-2, with TRBD2 matching 7 bases. Germline CDR1 LNHDA, CDR2 SQIVND (reference sequence). V gave up 8 bases and J gave up 4 bases; unmatched junction bases: 7. The CDR3 runs to 14 residues. The CDR3 here is CASEGGRLTGELFF. CDR3 nucleotide sequence: TGTGCCAGTGAGGGAGGGCGCCTCACCGGGGAGCTGTTTTTT. The full variable domain, completed using reference TRBV19 and TRBJ2-2, is DGGITQSPKYLFRKEGQNVTLSCEQNLNHDAMYWYRQDPGQGLRLIYYSQIVNDFQKGDIAEGYSVSREKKESFPLTVTSAQKNPTAFYLCASEGGRLTGELFFGEGSRLTVL.

This clone has a handful of counts. This chain joins TRBV30 and TRBJ2-7; 9 nucleotides line up with TRBD2. The ends lost 5 bases at V and 5 bases at J; junction bases unmatched: 10. Germline CDR1 is GTSNPN and CDR2 is SVGIG (reference sequence). This CDR3 is built from 14 residues. The CDR3 reads CAWVPQAGGDEQYF. CDR3 DNA: TGTGCCTGGGTTCCCCAAGCGGGAGGAGACGAGCAGTACTTC.

The J gene is TRBJ2-6, the V gene TRBV13, with 11 positions matching TRBD1. Per the germline V gene, CDR1 is PRHDT and CDR2 is FYEKMQ (reference sequence). There are 20 residues in the CDR3. The J segment lost 0 bases and the V segment lost 2 bases, leaving 9 bases of the junction unmatched. The CDR3 loop is CASSLSSTGTGGSGANVLTF. DNA of the CDR3: TGTGCCAGCAGCTTAAGTTCAACGGGGACAGGGGGCTCTGGGGCCAACGTCCTGACTTTC.

The chain carries TRBV4-3 and TRBJ1-2, with D hard to call. CDR3 size: 15 residues. V was cut by 1 base and J by 3 bases, with 12 bases left in between. CDR1 and CDR2 (germline): LGHNA, YSLEER. CDR3 amino acids: CASSQGRQWYYGYTF. CDR3 DNA: TGCGCCAGCAGCCAAGGAAGACAATGGTACTATGGCTACACCTTC.

This chain links TRBV7-2 with TRBJ2-7; D possibly corresponds to TRBD1 (6 bases). CDR1 SGHTA and CDR2 FQGNSA come from the germline V gene. This CDR3 has 13 residues. V was clipped by 3 bases and J by 7 bases, with 13 bases between them. The CDR3 nucleotides read TGTGCCAGCAGCTTCGGCAGGGGCAGAGAGCAGTACTTC. Residues: CASSFGRGREQYF.

The chain links TRBV27 to TRBJ2-7; 11 nucleotides align to TRBD1. Trimming removed 2 bases from V and 0 bases from J; junction bases left unmatched: 6. Looked up from germline, CDR1 is MNHEY and CDR2 is SMNVEV (reference sequence). The CDR3 loop spans 17 amino acids. The CDR3, as DNA: TGTGCCAGCAGTTTAAAGGGACAGGGGGGGGACTCCTACGAGCAGTACTTC. Amino acids: CASSLKGQGGDSYEQYF.

This clone was seen a single time. DNA for the CDR3: TGTGCCAGCAGCAGACAGGCGGATGAAAAACTGTTTTTT. This sequence encodes CASSRQADEKLFF. The chain employs TRBV7-2 and TRBJ1-4; TRBD1 is a possible D gene (6 bases). Germline lookup yields CDR1 SGHTA and CDR2 FQGNSA. CDR3 length: 13 residues. V dropped 5 bases and J dropped 6 bases, with 10 bases sitting between them. Variable domain in full (rest from reference TRBV7-2 and TRBJ1-4): GAGVSQSPSNKVTEKGKDVELRCDPISGHTALYWYRQSLGQGLEFLIYFQGNSAPDKSGLPSDRFSAERTGGSVSTLTIQRTQQEDSAVYLCASSRQADEKLFFGSGTQLSVL.

V is TRBV5-1 and J is TRBJ2-6, with D unclear. CDR1 is SGHRS and CDR2 is YFSETQ in the germline V gene. V dropped 1 base and J dropped 0 bases, with 8 bases sitting between them. This CDR3 spans 16 amino acids. CDR3 protein: CASSLSRSSGANVLTF. CDR3 bases: TGCGCCAGCAGCTTGAGCCGGAGCTCTGGGGCCAACGTCCTGACTTTC.

In DNA form, the CDR3 reads TGTGCCAGCAGTTCCTCGGGTGTCGGAGGGAGGGCTTGGAACACTGAAGCTTTCTTT. It translates to CASSSSGVGGRAWNTEAFF. The chain carries TRBV28 and TRBJ1-1; D call uncertain. Between the trimmed V and J ends, which lost 4 bases and 1 base, there was a span of 25 bases. The CDR3 covers 19 residues. The germline V gene has CDR1 MDHEN and CDR2 SYDVKM.

V is TRBV5-6 and J is TRBJ2-7, with D perhaps TRBD1 (6 bases). This CDR3 comprises 14 residues. The V end was cut by 2 bases, the J end by 2 bases, with 11 bases between. Germline CDR1 SGHDT, CDR2 YYEEEE. The CDR3 nucleotides are TGTGCCAGCAGCTTACCGGGACATCCCTACGAGCAGTACTTC. This gives the protein CASSLPGHPYEQYF.

This clone was observed once. The chain employs TRBV19 and TRBJ1-1, with D perhaps matching TRBD1 (6 bases). This CDR3 region has 16 residues. Germline CDR1 LNHDA, CDR2 SQIVND (reference sequence). With 5 bases removed from V and 1 base from J, the gap between germline ends came to 17 bases. CDR3 protein: CASSLPTGLPNTEAFF. The CDR3 nucleotides are TGTGCCAGTAGTCTCCCGACAGGTTTACCGAACACTGAAGCTTTCTTT.